This T cell receptor (beta chain) comes out of a study of human T cells and chemical hapten exposure. In the study overall: Mostly female, the patients presented with alopecia areata, totalis or universalis. Study-wide findings and caveats: TCRs at a frequency above 1 in 1000 stayed unchanged with DPC sensitization.

Germline lookup yields CDR1 MNHEY and CDR2 SVGAGI. This CDR3 comprises 15 residues. Trimming stripped 2 bases from V and 0 bases from J, with 7 bases between. Time point in this sample: patch test 1, 2 weeks after DPC sensitization. Documented treatment: therapeutic diphenylcyclopropenone sensitization with weekly scalp DPC. Every donor had alopecia and was 18 to 70 years old; all were suitable for DPC. Study processing details: Samples contained a median of about 96,000 TCRs, with a range of about 20,000 to 750,000. TCRdb reanalysed the RACE reads using MiXCR and keeps one entry per CDR3 protein. The V and J calls here are based on TCRdb, not the publication. Of around 300,000 distinct CDR3 sequences in the sample, about 7% are singletons; the top ten hold 7.5% to 9%. A few counts support this clonotype. What it recognizes is unknown.

The chain has TRBV6-5 and TRBJ1-4; D remains unclear. The specimen was whole blood, collected in connection with sensitization to the hapten diphenylcyclopropenone (DPC). The sequence was collected from a woman between 18 and 29 years old with alopecia areata. Some clones in this sample may be carry-over from other donors' samples. CDR3 loop: CASSYRSSTNEKLFF. The CDR3 DNA follows: TGTGCCAGCAGTTACAGGAGTTCAACTAATGAAAAACTGTTTTTT.